The next 2 T cell receptor beta chains were all read from a single sample in a study of T cells after yellow fever vaccination. TCRdb re-called the 5' RACE reads through MiXCR, storing one row per CDR3 protein. The sample has 600,000 to 750,000 distinct CDR3 sequences; roughly an eighth are singletons. The sequencing used PBMCs, collected on the day of the yellow fever booster vaccination. The receptors here all came from a man aged 30 to 39 who received the YFV17D yellow fever vaccine.

CDR3 DNA: TGTGCCAGCAGCTTCCACGGGCCCTTCGCCAATGAGCAGTTCTTC. It encodes CASSFHGPFANEQFF. This chain joins TRBV7-2 and TRBJ2-1, with D unclear. This CDR3 is built from 15 residues. Germline loops: CDR1 SGHTA, CDR2 FQGNSA. The V end lost 3 bases, the J end lost 6 bases, and 15 bases lay between the germline ends.

This chain links TRBV7-2 with TRBJ2-2; D possibly corresponds to TRBD2 (5 bases). CDR1 is SGHTA, CDR2 FQGNSA, per germline. The CDR3 contains 13 residues. V was trimmed by 9 bases and J by 4 bases, leaving 12 bases between them. In nucleotides, the CDR3 is TGTGCCAGTACAACGGGATCCACCGGGGAGCTGTTTTTT. Translation gives CASTTGSTGELFF.